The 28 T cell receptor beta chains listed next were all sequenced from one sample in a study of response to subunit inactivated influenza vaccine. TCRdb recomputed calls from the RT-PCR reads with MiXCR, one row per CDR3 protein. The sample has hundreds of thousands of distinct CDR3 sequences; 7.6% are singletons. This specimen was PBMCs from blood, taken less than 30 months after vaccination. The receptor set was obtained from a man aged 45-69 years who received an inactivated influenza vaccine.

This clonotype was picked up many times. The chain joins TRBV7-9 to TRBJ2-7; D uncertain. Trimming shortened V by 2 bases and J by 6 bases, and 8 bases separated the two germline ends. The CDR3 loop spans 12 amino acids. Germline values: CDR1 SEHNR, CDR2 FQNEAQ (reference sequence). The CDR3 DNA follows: TGTGCCAGCAGCTTACGTTTCCCCGAGCAGTACTTC. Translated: CASSLRFPEQYF.

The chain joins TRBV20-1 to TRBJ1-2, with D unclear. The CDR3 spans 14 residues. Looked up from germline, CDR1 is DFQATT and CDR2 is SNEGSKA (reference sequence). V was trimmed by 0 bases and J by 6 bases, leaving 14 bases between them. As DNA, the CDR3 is TGCAGTGCTAGAGATCTTAGAGGGCTGCATGGCTACACCTTC. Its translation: CSARDLRGLHGYTF.

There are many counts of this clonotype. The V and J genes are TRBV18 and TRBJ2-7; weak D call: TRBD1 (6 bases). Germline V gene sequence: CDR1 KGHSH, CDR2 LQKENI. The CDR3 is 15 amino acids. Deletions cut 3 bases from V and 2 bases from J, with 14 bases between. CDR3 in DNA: TGTGCCAGCTCACCCGTTCCTGGGGACACCTACGAGCAGTACTTC. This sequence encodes CASSPVPGDTYEQYF. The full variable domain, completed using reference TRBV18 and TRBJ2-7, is NAGVMQNPRHLVRRRGQEARLRCSPMKGHSHVYWYRQLPEEGLKFMVYLQKENIIDESGMPKERFSAEFPKEGPSILRIQQVVRGDSAAYFCASSPVPGDTYEQYFGPGTRLTVT.

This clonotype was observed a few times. CDR3 region: CASSRQAPNYGYTF. CDR3 bases: TGCGCCAGCAGCCGACAGGCCCCTAACTATGGCTACACCTTC. The V and J genes are TRBV5-1 and TRBJ1-2; possibly TRBD1 for D (6 bases). V gave up 4 bases and J gave up 0 bases, with 10 bases separating them. CDR1 and CDR2 (germline): SGHRS, YFSETQ. CDR3 length equals 14 residues.

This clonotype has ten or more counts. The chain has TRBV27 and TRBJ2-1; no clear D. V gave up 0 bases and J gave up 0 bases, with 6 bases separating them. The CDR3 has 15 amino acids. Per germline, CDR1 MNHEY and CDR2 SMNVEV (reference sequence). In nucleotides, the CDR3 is TGTGCCAGCAGTTTATCGAGGATCTCCTACAATGAGCAGTTCTTC. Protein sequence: CASSLSRISYNEQFF.

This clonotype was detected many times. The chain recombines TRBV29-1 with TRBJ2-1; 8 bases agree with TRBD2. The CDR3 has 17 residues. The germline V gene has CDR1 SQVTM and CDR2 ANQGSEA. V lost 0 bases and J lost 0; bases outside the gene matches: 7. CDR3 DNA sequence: TGCAGCGTTGAAGATTGGGAGCGGGGGAGCTCCTACAATGAGCAGTTCTTC. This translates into CSVEDWERGSSYNEQFF.

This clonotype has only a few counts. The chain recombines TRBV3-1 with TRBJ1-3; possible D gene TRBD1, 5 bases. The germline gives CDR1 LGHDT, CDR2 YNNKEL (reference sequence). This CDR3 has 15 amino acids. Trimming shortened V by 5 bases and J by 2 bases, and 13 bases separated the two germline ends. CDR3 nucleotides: TGTGCCAGCAGCGAAACGTCAGGGACTGGAAACACCATATATTTT. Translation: CASSETSGTGNTIYF.

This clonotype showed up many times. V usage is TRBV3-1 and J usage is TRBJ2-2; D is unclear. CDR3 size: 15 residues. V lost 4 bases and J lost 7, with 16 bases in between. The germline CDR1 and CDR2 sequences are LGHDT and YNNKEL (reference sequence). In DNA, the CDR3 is TGTGCCAGCAGCCGCATGGTAGCTGTGGGCGGGGAGCTGTTTTTT. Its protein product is CASSRMVAVGGELFF. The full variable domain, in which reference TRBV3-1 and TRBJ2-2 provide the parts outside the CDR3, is DTAVSQTPKYLVTQMGNDKSIKCEQNLGHDTMYWYKQDSKKFLKIMFSYNNKELIINETVPNRFSPKSPDKAHLNLHINSLELGDSAVYFCASSRMVAVGGELFFGEGSRLTVL.

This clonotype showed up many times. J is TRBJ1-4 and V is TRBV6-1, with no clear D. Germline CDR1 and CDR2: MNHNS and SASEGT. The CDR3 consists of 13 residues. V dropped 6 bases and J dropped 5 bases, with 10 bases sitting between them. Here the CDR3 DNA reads TGTGCCAGCAGGAGGGTATCGAATGAAAAACTGTTTTTT. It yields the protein CASRRVSNEKLFF.

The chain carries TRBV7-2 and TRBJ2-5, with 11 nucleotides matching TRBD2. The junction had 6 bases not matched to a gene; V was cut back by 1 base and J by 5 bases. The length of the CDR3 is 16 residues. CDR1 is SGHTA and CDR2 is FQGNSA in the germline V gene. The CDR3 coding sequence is TGTGCCAGCAGCTTAGTATTACTAGCGGGAGCTGAGACCCAGTACTTC. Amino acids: CASSLVLLAGAETQYF.

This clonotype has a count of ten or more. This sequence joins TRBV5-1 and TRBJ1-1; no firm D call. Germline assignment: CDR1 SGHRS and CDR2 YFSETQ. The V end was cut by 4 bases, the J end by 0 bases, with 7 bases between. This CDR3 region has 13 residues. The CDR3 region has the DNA TGCGCCAGCAGCCTGAGACTGAACACTGAAGCTTTCTTT. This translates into CASSLRLNTEAFF.

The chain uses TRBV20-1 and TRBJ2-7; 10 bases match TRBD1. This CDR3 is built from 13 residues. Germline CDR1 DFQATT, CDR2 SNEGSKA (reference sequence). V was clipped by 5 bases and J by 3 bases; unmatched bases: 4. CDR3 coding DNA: TGCAGTGCTTCGACAGGGGGCCGCTACGAGCAGTACTTC. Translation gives CSASTGGRYEQYF.

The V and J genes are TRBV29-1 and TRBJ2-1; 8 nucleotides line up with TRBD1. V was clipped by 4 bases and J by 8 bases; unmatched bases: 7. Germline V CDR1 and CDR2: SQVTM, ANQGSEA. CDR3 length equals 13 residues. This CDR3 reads CSVGQGAWHEQFF. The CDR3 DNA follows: TGCAGCGTTGGGCAGGGGGCATGGCATGAGCAGTTCTTC.

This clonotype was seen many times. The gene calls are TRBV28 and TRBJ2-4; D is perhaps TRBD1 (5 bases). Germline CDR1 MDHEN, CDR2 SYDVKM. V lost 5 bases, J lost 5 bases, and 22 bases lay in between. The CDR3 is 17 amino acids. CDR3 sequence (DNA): TGTGCCAGCAGTCTGTACATTGGGGCAGTCGTGGAAAACATTCAGTACTTC. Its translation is CASSLYIGAVVENIQYF.

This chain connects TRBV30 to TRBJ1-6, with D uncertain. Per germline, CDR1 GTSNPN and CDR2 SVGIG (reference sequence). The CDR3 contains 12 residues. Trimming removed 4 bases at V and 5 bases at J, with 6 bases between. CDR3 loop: CAWTGNNSPLHF. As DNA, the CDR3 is TGTGCCTGGACGGGGAATAATTCACCCCTCCACTTT.

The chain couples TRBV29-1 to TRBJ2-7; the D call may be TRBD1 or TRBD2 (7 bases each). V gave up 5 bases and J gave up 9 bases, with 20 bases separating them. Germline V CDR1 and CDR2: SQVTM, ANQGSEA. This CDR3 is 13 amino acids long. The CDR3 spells CSVTTGRGSGQYF. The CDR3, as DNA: TGCAGCGTTACGACAGGGAGGGGCTCCGGGCAGTACTTC.

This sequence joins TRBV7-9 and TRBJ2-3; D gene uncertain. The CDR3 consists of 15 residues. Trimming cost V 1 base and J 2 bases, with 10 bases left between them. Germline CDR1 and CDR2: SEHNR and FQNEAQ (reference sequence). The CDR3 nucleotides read TGTGCCAGCAGCTTAGTGGGGATCGACACAGATACGCAGTATTTT. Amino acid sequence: CASSLVGIDTDTQYF.

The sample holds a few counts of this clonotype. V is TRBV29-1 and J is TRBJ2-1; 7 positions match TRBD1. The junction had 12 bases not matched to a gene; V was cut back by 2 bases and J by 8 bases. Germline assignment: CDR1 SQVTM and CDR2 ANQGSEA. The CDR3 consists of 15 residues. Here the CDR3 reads CSVERTGDTRDEQFF. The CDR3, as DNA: TGCAGCGTTGAAAGGACAGGCGATACAAGGGATGAGCAGTTCTTC.

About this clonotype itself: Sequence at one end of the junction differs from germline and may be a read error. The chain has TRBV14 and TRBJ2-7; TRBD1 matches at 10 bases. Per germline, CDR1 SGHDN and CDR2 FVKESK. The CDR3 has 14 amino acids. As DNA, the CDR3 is TGTGCCAGCAGCCGTAGGGACAGGGGCCACGAACAGTACTTC. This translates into CASSRRDRGHEQYF.

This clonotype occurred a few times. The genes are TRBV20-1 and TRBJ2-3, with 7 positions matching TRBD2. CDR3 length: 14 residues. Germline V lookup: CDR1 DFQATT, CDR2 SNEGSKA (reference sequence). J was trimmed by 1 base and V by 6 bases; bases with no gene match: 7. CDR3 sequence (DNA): TGCAGTGCGCGAGCGCTAGCGGGCACAGATACGCAGTATTTT. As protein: CSARALAGTDTQYF.

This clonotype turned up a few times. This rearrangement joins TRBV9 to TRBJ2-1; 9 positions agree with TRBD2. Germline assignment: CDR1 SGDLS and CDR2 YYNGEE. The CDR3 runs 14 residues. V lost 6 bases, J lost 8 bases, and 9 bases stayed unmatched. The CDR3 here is CASKAGGEFDEQFF. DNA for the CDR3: TGTGCCAGCAAGGCGGGAGGGGAGTTCGATGAGCAGTTCTTC. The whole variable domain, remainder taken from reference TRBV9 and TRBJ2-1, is DSGVTQTPKHLITATGQRVTLRCSPRSGDLSVYWYQQSLDQGLQFLIQYYNGEERAKGNILERFSAQQFPDLHSELNLSSLELGDSALYFCASKAGGEFDEQFFGPGTRLTVL.

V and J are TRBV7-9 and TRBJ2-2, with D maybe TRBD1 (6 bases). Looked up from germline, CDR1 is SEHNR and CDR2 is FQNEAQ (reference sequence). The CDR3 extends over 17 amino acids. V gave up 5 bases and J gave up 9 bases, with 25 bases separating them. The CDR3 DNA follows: TGTGCCAGCAGCCCATTCTACAGGGAGTCGGGAACCCGGGAGCTGTTTTTT. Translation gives CASSPFYRESGTRELFF.

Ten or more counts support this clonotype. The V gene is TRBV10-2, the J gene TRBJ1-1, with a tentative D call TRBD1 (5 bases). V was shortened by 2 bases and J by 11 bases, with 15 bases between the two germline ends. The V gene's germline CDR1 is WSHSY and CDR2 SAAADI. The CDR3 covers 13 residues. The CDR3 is CASSEGGGFDAFF. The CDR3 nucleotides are TGCGCCAGCAGTGAGGGTGGGGGATTCGACGCTTTCTTT.

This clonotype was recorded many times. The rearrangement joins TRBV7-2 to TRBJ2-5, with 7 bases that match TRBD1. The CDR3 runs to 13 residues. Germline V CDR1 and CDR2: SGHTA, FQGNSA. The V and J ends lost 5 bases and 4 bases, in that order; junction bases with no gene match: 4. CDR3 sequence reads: CASSNRQGETQYF. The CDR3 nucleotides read TGTGCCAGCAGCAATCGACAGGGAGAGACCCAGTACTTC.

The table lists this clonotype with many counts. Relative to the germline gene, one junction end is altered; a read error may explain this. For the CDR3, the DNA is TGTGCCACCAGAAGAGGCAGGCTCGGGGAGCTGTTTTTT. Amino acid sequence: CATRRGRLGELFF. The chain has TRBV15 and TRBJ2-2; D remains unclear. CDR1 and CDR2 from the germline V gene are LNHNV and YYDKDF (reference sequence). This CDR3 is 13 amino acids long.

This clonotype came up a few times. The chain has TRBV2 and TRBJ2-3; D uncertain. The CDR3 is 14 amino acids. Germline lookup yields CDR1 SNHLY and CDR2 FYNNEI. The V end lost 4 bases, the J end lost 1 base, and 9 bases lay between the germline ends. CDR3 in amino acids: CASSVVPGTDTQYF. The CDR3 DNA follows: TGTGCCAGCAGTGTGGTTCCGGGCACAGATACGCAGTATTTT.

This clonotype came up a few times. In DNA form, the CDR3 reads TGTGCCAGCAGCTTGTGGGCAGCCCAAGAGACCCAGTACTTC. It encodes CASSLWAAQETQYF. This chain links TRBV7-6 with TRBJ2-5; no clear D. The germline V gene encodes CDR1 SGHVS and CDR2 FNYEAQ. The CDR3 consists of 14 residues. Trimming pared 3 bases from V and 1 base from J, leaving 9 bases between.

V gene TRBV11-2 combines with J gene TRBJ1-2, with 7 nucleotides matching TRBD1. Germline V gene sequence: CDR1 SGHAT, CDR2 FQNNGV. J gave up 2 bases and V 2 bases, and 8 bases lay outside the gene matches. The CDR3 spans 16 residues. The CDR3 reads CASSLSGGVGNYGYTF. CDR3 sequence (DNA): TGTGCCAGCAGCTTATCAGGGGGAGTAGGCAACTATGGCTACACCTTC.